One and the same sample provided the 20 T cell receptor beta chains below, sequenced in a study of neurological immune-mediated disorders. One entry per CDR3 protein results from TCRdb running MiXCR on the 5' RACE reads. This sample carries some 49,000 distinct CDR3 sequences, roughly 10% of them seen once, and the ten largest clones take 1.6%. Specified time point: longitudinal time-point 1 (baseline). Material: PBMCs. The receptors stem from a middle-aged woman in good health.

CDR3 in DNA: TGTGCAAGTCGCCCCGAATCGTGGACTAGCGGGGGGCAGACTACTTACGAGCAGTACTTC. Translated, it gives CASRPESWTSGGQTTYEQYF. The rearrangement links TRBV12-2 to TRBJ2-7; the DNA was not used to check the table's D call, TRBD2. TRBV12-2 constitutes a pseudogene. The length of the CDR3 is 20 residues.

This clonotype was counted many times. This chain connects TRBV10-3 to TRBJ1-1, with TRBD1 matching 9 bases. This CDR3 has 17 residues. V gave up 2 bases and J gave up 4 bases; unmatched junction bases: 11. Germline loops: CDR1 ENHRY, CDR2 SYGVKD. The CDR3 nucleotides read TGTGCCATCAGTGAGGTGGGACAGGGCAGTCTAGGCACTGAAGCTTTCTTT. Protein product: CAISEVGQGSLGTEAFF.

This clonotype was seen ten or more times. The gene calls are TRBV5-1 and TRBJ2-3; a possible D gene is TRBD2 (6 bases). With 0 bases removed from V and 7 bases from J, the gap between germline ends came to 24 bases. The CDR3 is made up of 18 amino acids. CDR1 and CDR2 from the germline V gene are SGHRS and YFSETQ. CDR3 protein: CASSLGGGKTSTENTQYF. CDR3 DNA sequence: TGCGCCAGCAGCTTGGGAGGCGGGAAAACGAGCACGGAAAATACGCAGTATTTT.

This clonotype has a count of ten or more. The V call is TRBV29-1, the J call TRBJ1-2, with D perhaps TRBD1 (5 bases). Looked up from germline, CDR1 is SQVTM and CDR2 is ANQGSEA. This CDR3 contains 14 residues. V was clipped by 3 bases and J by 6 bases, with 17 bases between them. In DNA, the CDR3 is TGCAGCGTTGACCCAGGACAATTTGCGAATGGCTACACCTTC. Amino acid sequence: CSVDPGQFANGYTF.

There are many counts of this clonotype. The V and J genes are TRBV5-1 and TRBJ2-1; 16 nucleotides align to TRBD2. V lost 4 bases, J lost 12 bases, and 19 bases stayed unmatched. There are 19 residues in the CDR3. Germline V CDR1 and CDR2: SGHRS, YFSETQ. Here the CDR3 reads CASSMDPGTSGGVSIGQFF. The CDR3 DNA follows: TGCGCCAGCAGCATGGACCCCGGGACTAGCGGGGGGGTATCGATCGGGCAGTTCTTC.

In its sample, this clonotype was seen many times. This chain uses TRBV7-2 with TRBJ2-7; D perhaps matches TRBD2 (6 bases). Between the trimmed V and J ends, which lost 1 base and 2 bases, there was a span of 12 bases. Germline V gene lookup returns CDR1 SGHTA and CDR2 FQGNSA. The length of the CDR3 is 15 residues. The CDR3 is CASSLVGGMTYEQYF. The CDR3 DNA is TGTGCCAGCAGCTTAGTCGGCGGGATGACCTACGAGCAGTACTTC.

This clonotype was picked up many times. The V call is TRBV15, the J call TRBJ1-5, with D tentatively TRBD1 (5 bases). CDR3 length: 14 amino acids. Germline V gene sequence: CDR1 LNHNV, CDR2 YYDKDF (reference sequence). The V gene lost 4 bases and the J gene lost 7 bases, with 14 bases spanning the gap. Here the CDR3 reads CATSTLRGEQPQHF. The CDR3, as DNA: TGTGCCACCAGCACCCTACGAGGGGAACAGCCCCAGCATTTT.

V is TRBV14 and J is TRBJ2-7; D not resolved. Germline CDR1 reads SGHDN; CDR2 reads FVKESK. The CDR3 is 14 residues long. Trimming took 8 bases from V and 0 from J, leaving 14 bases between them. The CDR3 DNA is TGTGCCAGCCATCCCGACATTCCCTCCTACGAGCAGTACTTC. Amino acids: CASHPDIPSYEQYF.

This clonotype was counted only a few times. The gene calls are TRBV12-3 or TRBV12-4 and TRBJ2-2, with TRBD2 matching 7 bases. The length of the CDR3 is 13 residues. V shed 5 bases and J 6 bases; nucleotides not matched to a gene: 3. The CDR3 reads CASSRGLAGELFF. The CDR3 coding sequence is TGTGCCAGCAGTCGTGGACTAGCCGGGGAGCTGTTTTTT.

Many counts were recorded for this clonotype. The chain has TRBV20-1 and TRBJ2-3; possible D gene TRBD2, 5 bases. The CDR3 is made up of 15 amino acids. Germline V gene sequence: CDR1 DFQATT, CDR2 SNEGSKA (reference sequence). The V end was cut by 5 bases, the J end by 2 bases, with 17 bases between. For the CDR3, the DNA is TGCAGTGCTTGTCGTGGACTTCTTGACACAGATACGCAGTATTTT. It translates to CSACRGLLDTDTQYF.

This clonotype has more than one count but fewer than ten. The chain links TRBV20-1 to TRBJ2-3; D call uncertain. This CDR3 region has 14 residues. Trimming cost V 3 bases and J 3 bases, with 13 bases left between them. Germline V lookup: CDR1 DFQATT, CDR2 SNEGSKA (reference sequence). In DNA, the CDR3 is TGCAGTGCTAGTCTGTCGGATCCTACAGATACGCAGTATTTT. The encoded protein is CSASLSDPTDTQYF.

The V gene is TRBV7-2, the J gene TRBJ2-7; D uncertain. V lost 5 bases, J lost 3 bases, and 8 bases lay in between. Germline CDR1 and CDR2: SGHTA and FQGNSA. This CDR3 is built from 12 residues. CDR3 nucleotide sequence: TGTGCCAGCAGCCGCCCGGGCTACGAGCAGTACTTC. Its translation: CASSRPGYEQYF.

The V gene is TRBV29-1, the J gene TRBJ2-2; D might be TRBD1 (6 bases). The germline gives CDR1 SQVTM, CDR2 ANQGSEA. V was shortened by 7 bases and J by 5 bases, with 17 bases between the two germline ends. There are 14 residues in the CDR3. Here the CDR3 DNA reads TGCAGCGGGGGGCCGGGATTACAGACCGGGGAGCTGTTTTTT. As protein: CSGGPGLQTGELFF.

This clonotype was detected many times. The rearrangement links TRBV5-1 to TRBJ1-5, with 7 bases fitting TRBD1. Per the germline V gene, CDR1 is SGHRS and CDR2 is YFSETQ. Trimming took 1 base from V and 2 from J; bases not matched to a gene: 0. The CDR3 length is 14 residues. The CDR3, as DNA: TGCGCCAGCAGCTTGACAGGGGGCAATCAGCCCCAGCATTTT. Translated: CASSLTGGNQPQHF.

The table lists this clonotype with many counts. The chain joins TRBV29-1 to TRBJ2-2; no clear D gene. The V gene lost 4 bases and the J gene lost 3 bases, with 9 bases spanning the gap. CDR1 is SQVTM, CDR2 ANQGSEA, per germline. The CDR3 contains 13 residues. This CDR3 is CSVGSSYTGELFF. CDR3 nucleotides: TGCAGCGTTGGAAGCTCATACACCGGGGAGCTGTTTTTT.

The gene calls are TRBV11-2 and TRBJ2-5, with D hard to call. V gave up 1 base and J gave up 5 bases, with 11 bases separating them. Germline-derived CDR1 and CDR2 are SGHAT and FQNNGV. The CDR3 has 14 residues. CDR3 residues: CASSLVGAWETQYF. As DNA, the CDR3 is TGTGCCAGCAGCTTAGTCGGCGCTTGGGAGACCCAGTACTTC.

This clonotype has a count of ten or more. This sequence joins TRBV6-5 and TRBJ2-5; the match to TRBD2 covers 8 bases. Germline V gives CDR1 MNHEY, CDR2 SVGAGI. The CDR3 totals 17 residues. Losses at the gene ends were 2 bases for V and 2 bases for J; bases not matched to a gene: 10. The CDR3 is CASSYGLAGGPQETQYF. The CDR3 DNA is TGTGCCAGCAGTTACGGGCTAGCGGGCGGACCTCAAGAGACCCAGTACTTC.

This clonotype was seen at least ten times. The rearrangement joins TRBV6-5 to TRBJ2-1; tentatively, D is TRBD2 (7 bases). The CDR3 totals 13 residues. CDR1 and CDR2 from the germline V gene are MNHEY and SVGAGI. Between the trimmed V and J ends, which lost 6 bases and 12 bases, there was a span of 18 bases. The CDR3, as DNA: TGTGCCAGCAGGCCCTGGGGGGGCGGGGGGCAGTTCTTC. This gives the protein CASRPWGGGGQFF.

This clonotype showed up many times. The V gene is TRBV7-2, the J gene TRBJ2-3, with TRBD2 identical over 8 bases. The CDR3 runs to 15 residues. Germline lookup yields CDR1 SGHTA and CDR2 FQGNSA. Trimming at V came to 2 bases and at J to 4 bases, leaving 5 bases not matched to a gene. CDR3 coding DNA: TGTGCCAGCAGCTTATGGCGGGAGGTGCCAGATACGCAGTATTTT. Amino acid sequence: CASSLWREVPDTQYF.

This clonotype appeared many times. The V gene is TRBV5-1, the J gene TRBJ1-1; no reliable D call. CDR1 is SGHRS, CDR2 YFSETQ, per germline. V was cut by 4 bases and J by 3 bases, with 10 bases left in between. The CDR3 is 13 amino acids. CDR3 protein: CASSRETDTEAFF. The CDR3 region has the DNA TGCGCCAGCAGCCGGGAGACCGACACTGAAGCTTTCTTT.